One and the same sample provided the 20 T cell receptor beta chains below, sequenced in a study of a mutant IDH1 vaccine in newly diagnosed glioma. Noted time point: week 23, last vaccination. All doses held 300 ug of mutant IDH1 20-mer peptide, with topical imiquimod. These TCRs are of unknown antigen specificity. Assay used: immunoSEQ multiplex PCR; TCRdb lists only in-frame clones, some missing. The sample consists of tens of thousands of clones, nearly 85% of them appearing once. The sequenced sample was PBMCs, obtained from a glioma patient whose treatment included an IDH1 peptide vaccine. The source of these receptors is a man aged 18-30 years with glioma.

The chain employs TRBV18 and TRBJ2-1; TRBD2 aligns across 14 bases. Trimming removed 3 bases from V and 8 bases from J; junction bases left unmatched: 6. CDR3 size: 16 residues. Germline CDR1 is KGHSH and CDR2 is LQKENI. In nucleotides, the CDR3 is TGTGCCAGCTCACCTCCAGGACTAGCGGGAGGAGATGAGCAGTTCTTC. Its protein is CASSPPGLAGGDEQFF.

There are a few counts of this clone. The V call is TRBV6-5, the J call TRBJ1-1, with D unresolved. Germline lookup yields CDR1 MNHEY and CDR2 SVGAGI. V was shortened by 5 bases and J by 1 base, with 11 bases between the two germline ends. The CDR3 has 14 amino acids. DNA of the CDR3: TGTGCCAGCAGTGAACAAAGGACGAACACTGAAGCTTTCTTT. Translating it yields CASSEQRTNTEAFF.

About this clone itself: At one boundary the junction diverges from the germline segment, which might be a read error. The chain combines TRBV7-7 with TRBJ2-3; D perhaps matches TRBD1 (5 bases). The CDR3 consists of 19 residues. The germline gives CDR1 SSHAT, CDR2 FNYEAQ (reference sequence). The CDR3 protein is CASRHIVRPTADRTDTQYF. In DNA form, the CDR3 reads TGTGCTAGCAGGCACATCGTACGGCCGACAGCAGATCGCACAGATACGCAGTATTTT.

The V and J genes are TRBV30 and TRBJ2-2, with D perhaps assigned TRBD1 or TRBD2 (6 bases each). This CDR3 contains 14 residues. V was clipped by 2 bases and J by 7 bases, with 14 bases between them. Germline values: CDR1 GTSNPN, CDR2 SVGIG (reference sequence). In DNA form, the CDR3 reads TGTGCCTGGAGTCCGGGGGCGATCATCGGGGAGCTGTTTTTT. Amino acid sequence: CAWSPGAIIGELFF.

The J gene is TRBJ2-3, the V gene TRBV6-5, with a tentative D call TRBD1 (5 bases). Deletions cut 0 bases from V and 0 bases from J, with 10 bases between. In germline, CDR1 is MNHEY, CDR2 SVGAGI. The CDR3 consists of 16 residues. In nucleotides, the CDR3 is TGTGCCAGCAGTTACTCCTGGACACATAGCACAGATACGCAGTATTTT. Translated, it gives CASSYSWTHSTDTQYF.

The V gene is TRBV7-9, the J gene TRBJ2-7; D call uncertain. V was trimmed by 5 bases and J by 1 base, leaving 12 bases between them. The germline gives CDR1 SEHNR, CDR2 FQNEAQ (reference sequence). This CDR3 has 14 residues. The CDR3 bases are TGTGCCAGCAGCCCCGTCCAGACTTCCTACGAGCAGTACTTC. Translating gives CASSPVQTSYEQYF.

V gene TRBV6-5 combines with J gene TRBJ2-7; a possible D gene is TRBD1 (6 bases). Germline loops: CDR1 MNHEY, CDR2 SVGAGI. V lost 3 bases and J lost 2, with 14 bases in between. The CDR3 spans 15 residues. The CDR3 loop is CASSYSSGATYEQYF. The CDR3 DNA follows: TGTGCCAGCAGTTATTCGTCAGGGGCCACCTACGAGCAGTACTTC.

This chain connects TRBV7-2 to TRBJ1-4; no clear D. This CDR3 spans 14 amino acids. Germline loops: CDR1 SGHTA, CDR2 FQGNSA. V lost 0 bases to trimming and J lost 5 bases, with 7 bases between them. CDR3 bases: TGTGCCAGCAGCTTAGCATCATACAATGAAAAACTGTTTTTT. It yields the protein CASSLASYNEKLFF.

The J gene is TRBJ1-1, the V gene TRBV6-6; 7 bases are a match to TRBD1. J lost 11 bases, V lost 8 bases, and 14 bases had no gene match. This CDR3 comprises 13 residues. The V gene's germline CDR1 is MNHNY and CDR2 SVGAGI (reference sequence). The CDR3 bases are TGTGCCAGCCTCGACAGGGAGGAGAGTAGGGCTTTCTTT. This encodes CASLDREESRAFF.

There are a few counts of this clone. This sequence joins TRBV28 and TRBJ2-2; 7 bases fit TRBD1. The CDR3 is made up of 16 amino acids. Germline CDR1 MDHEN, CDR2 SYDVKM. Trimming removed 2 bases from V and 3 bases from J; junction bases left unmatched: 6. CDR3 sequence reads: CASSLSGTVYTGELFF. Written as DNA, the CDR3 is TGTGCCAGCAGTTTAAGTGGGACAGTATACACCGGGGAGCTGTTTTTT.

J is TRBJ1-5 and V is TRBV6-6, with 9 bases matching TRBD1. The CDR3 sequence is 14 residues long. Germline CDR1 is MNHNY and CDR2 is SVGAGI (reference sequence). V was clipped by 8 bases and J by 6 bases; unmatched bases: 8. CDR3 residues: CASVRDRVSQPQHF. The CDR3 nucleotides read TGTGCCAGCGTGCGGGACAGGGTCAGTCAGCCCCAGCATTTT.

The chain uses TRBV28 and TRBJ2-2; no clear D gene. Trimming shortened V by 6 bases and J by 2 bases, and 10 bases separated the two germline ends. The CDR3 spans 14 residues. CDR1 is MDHEN and CDR2 is SYDVKM in the germline V gene. The CDR3 loop is CASRLTLNTGELFF. As DNA, the CDR3 is TGTGCCAGCAGATTGACTCTTAACACCGGGGAGCTGTTTTTT.

The chain links TRBV4-1 to TRBJ2-7; TRBD1 or TRBD2 may be the D gene (7 bases each). The CDR3 contains 14 residues. V was pared by 5 bases and J by 5 bases, with 16 bases between. The germline V gene encodes CDR1 MGHRA and CDR2 YSYEKL. CDR3 DNA sequence: TGCGCCAGCAGCTGGGCAGGGGGGGTGAACGAGCAGTACTTC. Protein: CASSWAGGVNEQYF.

The chain employs TRBV29-1 and TRBJ1-1; D is uncertain. The germline gives CDR1 SQVTM, CDR2 ANQGSEA. V gave up 4 bases and J gave up 8 bases, with 11 bases separating them. This CDR3 is 11 amino acids long. The CDR3 DNA reads as TGCAGCGTTGTCGACGGAACCGAAGCTTTCTTT. This codes for CSVVDGTEAFF.

This sequence joins TRBV7-3 and TRBJ2-3; 8 nucleotides agree with TRBD2. In germline, CDR1 is SGHTA, CDR2 FQGTGA. The ends lost 1 base at V and 3 bases at J; junction bases unmatched: 12. The CDR3 covers 18 residues. The CDR3 loop reads CASSLNGTRNRVTDTQYF. For the CDR3, the DNA is TGTGCCAGCAGCTTAAATGGGACTAGAAATAGAGTGACAGATACGCAGTATTTT.

The J gene is TRBJ2-7, the V gene TRBV9; D gene ambiguous. The CDR3 is made up of 15 amino acids. Trimming left V 0 bases short and J 2 bases short, with 12 bases between. Germline V gives CDR1 SGDLS, CDR2 YYNGEE. CDR3 in amino acids: CASSVEGRNPYEQYF. The CDR3 DNA follows: TGTGCCAGCAGCGTAGAAGGACGAAACCCCTACGAGCAGTACTTC. The variable domain in full, completed from reference TRBV9 and TRBJ2-7, reads DSGVTQTPKHLITATGQRVTLRCSPRSGDLSVYWYQQSLDQGLQFLIQYYNGEERAKGNILERFSAQQFPDLHSELNLSSLELGDSALYFCASSVEGRNPYEQYFGPGTRLTVT.

Only one count was recorded for this clone. J is TRBJ1-3 and V is TRBV7-2, with D unresolved. The CDR3 is made up of 15 amino acids. The germline V and J ends were trimmed by 7 bases and 2 bases, with 15 bases remaining between them. Germline CDR1 and CDR2: SGHTA and FQGNSA. CDR3 bases: TGTGCCAGCACCGGGAGGTGGGGTGCTGGAAACACCATATATTTT. This sequence encodes CASTGRWGAGNTIYF.

This clone has a handful of counts. The chain has TRBV7-9 and TRBJ1-2; 9 positions agree with TRBD1. V was pared by 5 bases and J by 8 bases, with 9 bases of the junction left unmatched. Per germline, CDR1 SEHNR and CDR2 FQNEAQ (reference sequence). This CDR3 contains 14 residues. CDR3 sequence (DNA): TGTGCCAGCAGCCCACAGGGGGCTATGAGGGGCTACACCTTC. It encodes CASSPQGAMRGYTF.

A single count supports this clone. This chain connects TRBV5-4 to TRBJ2-5, with D perhaps TRBD2 (5 bases). This CDR3 spans 13 amino acids. V gave up 4 bases and J gave up 2 bases, with 9 bases separating them. The V gene's germline CDR1 is SGHNT and CDR2 YYREEE (reference sequence). CDR3 DNA: TGTGCCAGCAGCCACCGGGAACAAGAGACCCAGTACTTC. This sequence encodes CASSHREQETQYF.

The chain is built from TRBV30 and TRBJ2-6; D perhaps matches TRBD2 (5 bases). This CDR3 is 13 amino acids long. The V gene lost 4 bases and the J gene lost 4 bases, with 8 bases spanning the gap. The germline CDR1 and CDR2 sequences are GTSNPN and SVGIG (reference sequence). CDR3 loop: CAWTPGGANVLTF. Written as DNA, the CDR3 is TGTGCCTGGACCCCGGGGGGGGCCAACGTCCTGACTTTC.